The present entry profiles one T cell receptor beta chain with its context. Its antigen is currently unknown. People who had autoimmune disease history or systemic immunosuppression were excluded. The sample comes from a study of OX40 agonist ivuxolimab in advanced cancers. Overall study: Mean age 60 years, range about 23 to 80; approximately 80% male. The study's findings and limits: The average count of expanded clones was higher among CD8+ T cells than among CD4+.

Data came from immunoSEQ multiplex PCR; TCRdb stores just in-frame clones and leaves some out. This sample has 20,000 to 30,000 clones, with 80% to 90% found just once. Germline V gene data show CDR1 as MNHEY and CDR2 as SMNVEV (reference sequence). J gave up 3 bases and V 5 bases, and 4 bases lay outside the gene matches. This CDR3 contains 14 residues. Sequencing was performed on CD4+ or CD8+ T cells sorted from blood, taken in a trial of the OX40 agonist ivuxolimab. The V gene is TRBV27, the J gene TRBJ2-7; 10 nucleotides line up with TRBD1. The TCR comes from an adult with an advanced solid tumor such as melanoma, head and neck, liver or kidney cancer. The CDR3 region has the DNA TGTGCCAGCAGTAGCGGGACAGGGGACTACGAGCAGTACTTC. Translating gives CASSSGTGDYEQYF.